This T cell receptor (beta chain) was profiled in a study of T cells expressing NK-cell markers. At the level of the study: According to the study, TCR beta repertoires originated from sorted CD3+CD56+NKG2C+, CD3+CD56+NKG2C- and CD3+CD56-NKG2C+ T cells.

UMI-tagged 5'RACE template switching yielded the TCR beta cDNA. One entry per CDR3 protein, without DNA, is what TCRdb gives after re-calling the 5' RACE reads. Its listing shows 250,000 to 300,000 distinct CDR3 sequences. Source material: blood T cells: a sorted CD56 or NKG2C T cell subset, CD4+ or CD8+ T cells, or bulk PBMC T cells (not recorded which). This receptor was obtained from a man aged 18 to 29 in good health.

CDR3 sequence reads: CSVGRRTGYGYTF. The V call is TRBV29-1, the J call TRBJ1-2. The CDR3 consists of 13 residues. Germline V CDR1 and CDR2: SQVTM, ANQGSEA.